The entry below describes one TCR beta chain. The data derive from a study of OX40 agonist ivuxolimab in advanced cancers. The CDR3 consists of 15 residues. V lost 2 bases and J 3 bases, leaving 10 bases between the germline ends. CDR1 and CDR2 from the germline V gene are MNHNS and SASEGT. Profiling relied on immunoSEQ multiplex PCR, and the TCRdb table lists in-frame clones only, not all of them. The data show fewer than 100,000 clones, about nine tenths seen once. The receptor's source is an adult with an advanced solid tumor such as melanoma, head and neck, liver or kidney cancer. Sequenced material: CD4+ or CD8+ T cells sorted from blood, taken in a trial of the OX40 agonist ivuxolimab. The chain couples TRBV6-1 to TRBJ1-4; D uncertain. The CDR3 spells CASSEMGFANEKLFF. CDR3 in DNA: TGTGCCAGCAGTGAAATGGGGTTTGCTAATGAAAAACTGTTTTTT.